Below, 3 T cell receptor beta chains from the same sample are listed, as sequenced in a study of blood T cell repertoires in COVID-19. The repertoire was sequenced with immunoSEQ multiplex PCR; TCRdb's copy has only in-frame clones and lacks some. The sample lists roughly 290,000 clones, roughly 89% occurring once. Sequenced sample: PBMCs or T cells enriched from blood (not recorded which). Every receptor here comes from a middle-aged woman who had recovered from COVID-19.

This rearrangement joins TRBV5-1 to TRBJ2-5; TRBD2 aligns across 7 bases. V was clipped by 6 bases and J by 5 bases; unmatched bases: 7. Germline V CDR1 and CDR2: SGHRS, YFSETQ. This CDR3 contains 13 residues. In DNA form, the CDR3 reads TGCGCCAGCATGACCGCCGGGAGGGAGACCCAGTACTTC. Amino acid sequence: CASMTAGRETQYF.

The chain joins TRBV29-1 to TRBJ2-7; 7 nucleotides match TRBD2. After removal of 6 bases from V and 1 base from J, the junction contained 6 bases not matched to a gene. The V gene's germline CDR1 is SQVTM and CDR2 ANQGSEA. This CDR3 is built from 13 residues. The CDR3 spells CSVQRGLSYEQYF. The CDR3 DNA is TGCAGCGTCCAGCGGGGCCTGTCCTACGAGCAGTACTTC.

The J gene is TRBJ1-4, the V gene TRBV7-2; 10 nucleotides match TRBD1. J gave up 7 bases and V 4 bases, and 9 bases lay outside the gene matches. Per germline, CDR1 SGHTA and CDR2 FQGNSA. The CDR3 totals 16 residues. The DNA for the CDR3 is TGTGCCAGCAGCTCTAGAGACAGGGGGCTAAGTGAAAAACTGTTTTTT. Encoded protein: CASSSRDRGLSEKLFF.